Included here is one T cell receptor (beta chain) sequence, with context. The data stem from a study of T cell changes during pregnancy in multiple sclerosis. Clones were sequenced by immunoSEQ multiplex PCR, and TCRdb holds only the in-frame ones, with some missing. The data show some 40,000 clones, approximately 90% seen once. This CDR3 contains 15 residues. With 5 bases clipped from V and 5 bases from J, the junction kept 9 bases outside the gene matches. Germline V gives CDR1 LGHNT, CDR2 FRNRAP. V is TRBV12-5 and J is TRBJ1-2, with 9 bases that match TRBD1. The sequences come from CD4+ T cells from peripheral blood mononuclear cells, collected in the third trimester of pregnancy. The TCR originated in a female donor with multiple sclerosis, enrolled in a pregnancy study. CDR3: CASGTGQGLNYGYTF. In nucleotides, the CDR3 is TGTGCTAGTGGTACGGGACAGGGACTAAATTATGGCTACACCTTC.